This TCR beta chain was identified in a study of cytomegalovirus exposure and HLA in healthy donors. The study, taken as a whole, reports: Over 15,000 TCR beta sequences were associated with HLA alleles at 0.05 false discovery rate in a later analysis.

A word on this clone: Its antigen is not known. Other nucleotide sequences from this sample produce the same CDR3.

In the PCR, 60 Vbeta and 13 Jbeta primers were used. Using immunoSEQ multiplex PCR, the repertoire was profiled, and TCRdb retains in-frame clones only, with some absent. The table has about 190,000 clones, 82% seen once. CDR3 size: 16 residues. V trimming: 5 bases; J trimming: 8 bases; junction bases outside the gene matches: 15. CDR1 and CDR2 (germline): SGHAT, FQNNGV. Sequencing was performed on PBMCs. The chain recombines TRBV11-2 with TRBJ1-2, with 9 bases identical to TRBD1. The sequence was obtained from a woman aged 18 to 35 in good health and CMV-seronegative. CDR3 nucleotide sequence: TGTGCCAGCAGCCCGGCCGGGACAGGGTCGTCCAAGGGCTACACCTTC. This translates into CASSPAGTGSSKGYTF.